This passage covers 17 T cell receptor beta chains from one sample sequenced in a study of CD8 T cells in ankylosing spondylitis (dated by TCRdb to the late 2010s). Library preparation employed 5' RACE. Sequenced on an Illumina HiSeq 2500. TCRdb itself trimmed the public reads at Q25 with fastp, ran MiXCR and retained productive beta chains. Each entry is one CDR3 protein sequence, shown with its most common DNA and genes. The sample table records 670,000 or so distinct CDR3 sequences; 15% to 20% of these occur just once. Approximately 18% of the sample is taken by the ten largest. General study outcomes and caveats: A TCR beta motif made up of fewer than 10 highly homologous amino acid variants appeared to be characteristic of blood from ankylosing spondylitis patients.

Their antigen targets remain unknown. The sample consisted of blood, either unsorted or a sorted T cell fraction (not recorded which). These receptors originate from a male donor with ankylosing spondylitis.

V gene TRBV27 combines with J gene TRBJ2-2; the match to TRBD2 covers 8 bases. Germline assignment: CDR1 MNHEY and CDR2 SMNVEV (reference sequence). The CDR3 sequence is 15 residues long. Trimming at V came to 5 bases and at J to 4 bases, leaving 6 bases not matched to a gene. The CDR3 DNA follows: TGTGCCAGCAGTGTTAGCGGGACCCCCACCGGGGAGCTGTTTTTT. It yields the protein CASSVSGTPTGELFF.

This clonotype has more than one count but fewer than ten. The J gene is TRBJ2-7, the V gene TRBV5-1; either TRBD1 or TRBD2 may fit D (6 bases each). The CDR3 length is 14 residues. Trimming cost V 0 bases and J 5 bases, with 12 bases left between them. The V gene's germline CDR1 is SGHRS and CDR2 YFSETQ. For the CDR3, the DNA is TGCGCCAGCAGCTTGGCTGTGGGGGGCCACGAGCAGTACTTC. This sequence encodes CASSLAVGGHEQYF.

The V gene is TRBV19, the J gene TRBJ1-5; no reliable D call. Trimming took off 0 bases at V and 5 bases at J, with 5 bases between the two ends. Germline CDR1 and CDR2: LNHDA and SQIVND (reference sequence). This CDR3 comprises 13 residues. CDR3 sequence reads: CASSIDLDQPQHF. The CDR3 region has the DNA TGTGCCAGTAGTATAGATCTGGATCAGCCCCAGCATTTT.

The chain employs TRBV20-1 and TRBJ1-3; D is possibly TRBD1 (5 bases). Deletions cut 1 base from V and 2 bases from J, with 15 bases between. This CDR3 is built from 16 residues. Germline CDR1 is DFQATT and CDR2 is SNEGSKA (reference sequence). This chain's CDR3 is CSARVAPKGAGNTIYF. CDR3 DNA: TGCAGTGCTAGAGTCGCCCCCAAAGGGGCTGGAAACACCATATATTTT.

CDR3 region: CASRGLAGLSTDTQYF. In nucleotides, the CDR3 is TGTGCCAGCAGGGGACTAGCGGGCCTTAGCACAGATACGCAGTATTTT. The chain combines TRBV6-1 with TRBJ2-3; 12 positions agree with TRBD2. CDR3 length: 16 residues. V dropped 6 bases and J dropped 0; count of bases not matched to a gene: 4. Looked up from germline, CDR1 is MNHNS and CDR2 is SASEGT.

This clonotype was picked up a small number of times. The CDR3 loop reads CASSLRGSRTGELFF. CDR3 DNA sequence: TGTGCCAGCAGCTTAAGAGGGTCTCGGACCGGGGAGCTGTTTTTT. J is TRBJ2-2 and V is TRBV7-3; the D gene is possibly TRBD2 (5 bases). CDR1 and CDR2 from the germline V gene are SGHTA and FQGTGA. The CDR3 is 15 residues long. Trimming removed 1 base at V and 5 bases at J, with 11 bases between.

This sequence joins TRBV27 and TRBJ2-7; the D gene is possibly TRBD1 (7 bases). The CDR3 consists of 15 residues. The V gene lost 2 bases and the J gene lost 3 bases, with 14 bases spanning the gap. CDR1 is MNHEY and CDR2 is SMNVEV in the germline V gene (reference sequence). CDR3 sequence (DNA): TGTGCCAGCAGTTTAAGGGGGCTAGCGAACTACGAGCAGTACTTC. Encoded protein: CASSLRGLANYEQYF.

The V call is TRBV6-1, the J call TRBJ1-2; TRBD1 aligns across 11 bases. Germline V CDR1 and CDR2: MNHNS, SASEGT. V dropped 1 base and J dropped 4; count of bases not matched to a gene: 14. This CDR3 comprises 19 residues. The DNA for the CDR3 is TGTGCCAGCAGTGAAGGTTGGGGGACAGGGGGGCTCTTCGGCTATGGCTACACCTTC. It specifies CASSEGWGTGGLFGYGYTF.

This clonotype was detected only a few times. This chain links TRBV5-1 with TRBJ2-5; 16 bases agree with TRBD2. This CDR3 has 18 residues. The trim removed 3 bases at V and 5 bases at J, leaving 10 bases unmatched. Germline V CDR1 and CDR2: SGHRS, YFSETQ. The CDR3 coding sequence is TGCGCCAGCAGCTGGGGGACTAGCGGGAGGGCCTCTGCGGAGACCCAGTACTTC. It translates to CASSWGTSGRASAETQYF. Full variable domain (missing parts from reference TRBV5-1 and TRBJ2-5): KAGVTQTPRYLIKTRGQQVTLSCSPISGHRSVSWYQQTPGQGLQFLFEYFSETQRNKGNFPGRFSGRQFSNSRSEMNVSTLELGDSALYLCASSWGTSGRASAETQYFGPGTRLLVL.

This clonotype was recorded a few times. V is TRBV6-1 and J is TRBJ1-5; tentative D call: TRBD1 (6 bases). This CDR3 has 14 amino acids. V was clipped by 6 bases and J by 2 bases, with 11 bases between them. The germline CDR1 and CDR2 sequences are MNHNS and SASEGT. The CDR3 loop reads CASRTGAGNQPQHF. CDR3 nucleotide sequence: TGTGCCAGCAGAACGGGGGCCGGCAATCAGCCCCAGCATTTT.

This clonotype occurred a few times. The chain recombines TRBV3-1 with TRBJ2-1; D is ambiguous. The CDR3 length is 12 residues. CDR1 and CDR2 from the germline V gene are LGHDT and YNNKEL (reference sequence). Trimming shortened V by 2 bases and J by 8 bases, and 7 bases separated the two germline ends. The DNA for the CDR3 is TGTGCCAGCAGCCAAAAGGGCCATGAGCAGTTCTTC. Its translation is CASSQKGHEQFF.

The chain has TRBV7-2 and TRBJ2-7, with D possibly called TRBD1 or TRBD2 (5 bases each). The germline CDR1 and CDR2 sequences are SGHTA and FQGNSA. The CDR3 extends over 13 amino acids. Trimming shortened V by 5 bases and J by 2 bases, and 10 bases separated the two germline ends. Here the CDR3 reads CASSPWDAYEQYF. CDR3 coding DNA: TGTGCCAGCAGCCCATGGGACGCCTACGAGCAGTACTTC.

This clonotype was counted only a few times. This chain uses TRBV9 with TRBJ2-1, with D perhaps matching TRBD2 (6 bases). V was trimmed by 3 bases and J by 7 bases, leaving 17 bases between them. Germline CDR1 and CDR2: SGDLS and YYNGEE. The CDR3 runs to 15 residues. DNA for the CDR3: TGTGCCAGCAGCGCCGGAGGAGGGAGCGCGAATGAGCAGTTCTTC. Encoded protein: CASSAGGGSANEQFF.

V gene TRBV10-3 combines with J gene TRBJ2-7; the D is unclear. The CDR3 has 12 amino acids. Trimming took 0 bases from V and 6 from J, leaving 6 bases between them. Per the germline V gene, CDR1 is ENHRY and CDR2 is SYGVKD. CDR3 sequence (DNA): TGTGCCATCAGTGAGTCGGGGTTCGAGCAGTACTTC. Residues: CAISESGFEQYF.

The chain has TRBV5-4 and TRBJ2-7; D ambiguous. The CDR3 has 15 amino acids. The germline V gene encodes CDR1 SGHNT and CDR2 YYREEE (reference sequence). V shed 1 base and J shed 6 bases, with 17 bases lying between them. The CDR3 is CASSLSGRDQGEQYF. The CDR3 coding sequence is TGTGCCAGCAGCTTGAGTGGACGAGATCAAGGCGAGCAGTACTTC.

This clonotype was recorded at least ten times. The chain combines TRBV15 with TRBJ2-1, with a tentative D call TRBD2 (6 bases). Trimming took 8 bases from V and 8 from J, leaving 16 bases between them. Germline V gene data show CDR1 as LNHNV and CDR2 as YYDKDF (reference sequence). This CDR3 contains 13 residues. The CDR3 sequence is CATGTHLRDEQFF. The CDR3 DNA reads as TGTGCCACCGGGACTCACCTTCGGGATGAGCAGTTCTTC.

This clonotype turned up a few times. The chain couples TRBV9 to TRBJ2-5, with unresolved D. The CDR3 runs to 14 residues. V lost 0 bases and J 7 bases, leaving 13 bases between the germline ends. The V gene's germline CDR1 is SGDLS and CDR2 YYNGEE. CDR3 bases: TGTGCCAGCAGCGTAGAAACAGTCCCGGCGACCCAGTACTTC. This codes for CASSVETVPATQYF.